This T cell receptor beta chain was found in a study of shared clonotypes between healthy human individuals. For this clone: Its target is not known.

Naive CD8 populations comprised CD45RO-negative cells positively selected for CCR7, excluding terminally differentiated effector memory CD45RA+ cells. This CDR3 comprises 14 residues. The ends were cut back, 5 bases at V and 0 bases at J, with 11 bases in the middle. Germline V gene sequence: CDR1 SGHVS, CDR2 FNYEAQ. Broader study findings: Blood alone was sampled, and tissue repertoires likely differ. Clonotypes that were shared across a few donors made up approximately 5% of naive CD4 clonotypes.

Measured with immunoSEQ multiplex PCR; TCRdb has only the in-frame clones, and not every one. The sample gives about 2 million clones, over 85% of which show up once; 1% to 1.5% is in the top ten. The TCR sequence derives from a man younger than 30 in good health. The sequenced sample consisted of naive CD8+ T cells sorted from blood. The rearrangement links TRBV7-6 to TRBJ2-7; D possibly matches TRBD1 or TRBD2 (5 bases each). The CDR3 loop reads CASSPRGGSYEQYF. DNA of the CDR3: TGTGCCAGCAGCCCCCGGGGCGGCTCCTACGAGCAGTACTTC.